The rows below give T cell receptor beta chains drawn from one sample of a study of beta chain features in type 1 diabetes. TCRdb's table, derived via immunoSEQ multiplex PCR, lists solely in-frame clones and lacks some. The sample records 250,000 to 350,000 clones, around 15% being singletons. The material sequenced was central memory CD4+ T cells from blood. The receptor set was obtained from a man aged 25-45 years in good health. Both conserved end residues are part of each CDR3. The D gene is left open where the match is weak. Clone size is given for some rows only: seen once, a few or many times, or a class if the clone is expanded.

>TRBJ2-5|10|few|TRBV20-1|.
TGCAGTGCCACAATGGAGACCCAGTACTTC
CSATMETQYF
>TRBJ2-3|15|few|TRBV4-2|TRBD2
TGTGCCAGCAGCCCCTTAGCGGGAGCCGCAGATACGCAGTATTTT
CASSPLAGAADTQYF
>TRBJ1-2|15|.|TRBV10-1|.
TGCGCCAGCAGTGAGTCGACCGGGCAATCGGATGGCTACACCTTC
CASSESTGQSDGYTF
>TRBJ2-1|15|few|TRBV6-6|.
TGTGCCAGCAGCCCTGTGACAGCTTCTGACAATGAGCAGTTCTTC
CASSPVTASDNEQFF
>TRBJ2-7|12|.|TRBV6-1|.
TGTGCCAGCAGTTATGCAGCCTACGAGCAGTACTTC
CASSYAAYEQYF
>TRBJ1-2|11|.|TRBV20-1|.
TGCAGTGCCCCTAACAACTATGGCTACACCTTC
CSAPNNYGYTF
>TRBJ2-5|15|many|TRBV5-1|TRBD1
TGCGCCAGCAGCTCCCGTGACAGGGGCGTCGAGACCCAGTACTTC
CASSSRDRGVETQYF
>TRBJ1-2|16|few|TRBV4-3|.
TGCGCCAGCAGCCAAGATCAAGGGGTCAGGGTAGGTGGCTACACCTTC
CASSQDQGVRVGGYTF
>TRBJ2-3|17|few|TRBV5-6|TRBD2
TGTGCCAGCAGCTGGAGACTAGCGGGAGGGGGCACAGATACGCAGTATTTT
CASSWRLAGGGTDTQYF
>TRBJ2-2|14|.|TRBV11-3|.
TGTGCCAGCAGCTTTTATTCTCTCACCGGGGAGCTGTTTTTT
CASSFYSLTGELFF
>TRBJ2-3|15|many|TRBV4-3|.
TGCGCCAGCAGCCAAGATCTAACGGCTACAGATACGCAGTATTTT
CASSQDLTATDTQYF
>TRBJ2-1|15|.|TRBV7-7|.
TGTGCCAGCAGCTTAACGGGACAATCCTACAATGAGCAGTTCTTC
CASSLTGQSYNEQFF
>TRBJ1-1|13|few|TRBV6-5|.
TGTGCCAGCAGTTCCCTTAGTGACACTGAAGCTTTCTTT
CASSSLSDTEAFF
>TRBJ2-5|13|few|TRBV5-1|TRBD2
TGCGCCAGCAGCCTTGGACTAGAAGAGACCCAGTACTTC
CASSLGLEETQYF
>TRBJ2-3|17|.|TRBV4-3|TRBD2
TGCGCCAGCAGCCAAGAGACTAGCGCCTCTTGGGGAGATACGCAGTATTTT
CASSQETSASWGDTQYF
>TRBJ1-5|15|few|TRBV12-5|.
TGTGCTAGTGGTTTTTGGGACACCTTCAATCAGCCCCAGCATTTT
CASGFWDTFNQPQHF
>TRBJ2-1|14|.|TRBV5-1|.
TGCGCCAGCAGCTTGGCCACAGCAGGCAATGAGCAGTTCTTC
CASSLATAGNEQFF
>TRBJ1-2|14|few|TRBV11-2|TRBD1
TGTGCCAGCAGCTTAATGCGGGACGAGACAGGGGCCCACTTC
CASSLMRDETGAHF
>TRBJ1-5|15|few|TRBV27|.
TGTGCCAGCAGCTACAGGGTGGAGAGCAATCAGCCCCAGCATTTT
CASSYRVESNQPQHF
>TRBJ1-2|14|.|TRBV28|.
TGCGCCAGCAGTCAAATAAACGGTGACTATGGCTACACCTTC
CASSQINGDYGYTF
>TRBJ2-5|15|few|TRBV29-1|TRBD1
TGCAGCGTTGTTACCCCCCGACAGGGTAGTGCTACCCAGTACTTC
CSVVTPRQGSATQYF
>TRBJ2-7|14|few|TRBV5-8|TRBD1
TGTGCCAGCAGCTTGGGCAGGGGGCGTGGAGAGCAGTACTTC
CASSLGRGRGEQYF
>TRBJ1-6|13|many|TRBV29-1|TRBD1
TGCAGCGTTTCAGACAGGGGAGATTCACCCCTCCACTTT
CSVSDRGDSPLHF
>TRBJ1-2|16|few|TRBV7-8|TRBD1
TGTGCCAGCAGCTTAGAACCGGGACAGGGTCCTCTCGGCTACACCTTC
CASSLEPGQGPLGYTF
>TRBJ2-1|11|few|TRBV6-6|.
TGTGCCAGCAGCATAGGCAGAAGCATGTTCTTC
CASSIGRSMFF
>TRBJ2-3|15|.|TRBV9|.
TGTGCCAGCAGCGTAGGTTGGGGGGCCCCAGATACGCAGTATTTT
CASSVGWGAPDTQYF
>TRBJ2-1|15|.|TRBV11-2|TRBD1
TGTGCCAGCAGTTCCTACAGGGGTTTAGACAATGAGCAGTTCTTC
CASSSYRGLDNEQFF
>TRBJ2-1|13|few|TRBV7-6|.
TGTGCCAGCAGCTTAGTGTCAGTCAATGAGCAGTTCTTC
CASSLVSVNEQFF